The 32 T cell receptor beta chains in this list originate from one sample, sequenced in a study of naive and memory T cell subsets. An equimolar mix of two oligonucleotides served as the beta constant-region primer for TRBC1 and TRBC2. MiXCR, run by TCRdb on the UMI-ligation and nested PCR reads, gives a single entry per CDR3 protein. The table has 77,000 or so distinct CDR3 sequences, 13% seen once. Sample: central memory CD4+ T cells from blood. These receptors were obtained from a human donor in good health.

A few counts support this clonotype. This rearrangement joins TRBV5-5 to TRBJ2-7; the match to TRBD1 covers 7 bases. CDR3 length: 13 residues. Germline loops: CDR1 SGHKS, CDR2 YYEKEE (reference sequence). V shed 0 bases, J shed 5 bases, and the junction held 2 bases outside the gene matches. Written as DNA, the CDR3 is TGTGCCAGCAGCTTGGCCAGGGGGAACGAGCAGTACTTC. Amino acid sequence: CASSLARGNEQYF.

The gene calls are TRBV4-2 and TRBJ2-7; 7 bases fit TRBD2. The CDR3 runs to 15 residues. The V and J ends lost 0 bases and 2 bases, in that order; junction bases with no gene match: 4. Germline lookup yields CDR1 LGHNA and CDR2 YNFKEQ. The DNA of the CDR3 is TGTGCCAGCAGCCAAGACCCCGGGACTACCTACGAGCAGTACTTC. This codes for CASSQDPGTTYEQYF.

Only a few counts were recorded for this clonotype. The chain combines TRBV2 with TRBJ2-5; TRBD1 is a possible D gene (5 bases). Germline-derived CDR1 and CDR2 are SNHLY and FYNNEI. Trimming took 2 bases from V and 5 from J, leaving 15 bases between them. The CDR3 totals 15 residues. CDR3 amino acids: CASSEFQGQKETQYF. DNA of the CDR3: TGTGCCAGCAGTGAATTCCAGGGTCAGAAGGAGACCCAGTACTTC.

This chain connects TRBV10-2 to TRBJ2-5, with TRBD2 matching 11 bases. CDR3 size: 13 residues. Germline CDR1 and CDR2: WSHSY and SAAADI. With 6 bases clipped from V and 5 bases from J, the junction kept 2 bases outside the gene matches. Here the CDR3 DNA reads TGCGCCAGCAGGACTAGCGGGATGGAGACCCAGTACTTC. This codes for CASRTSGMETQYF.

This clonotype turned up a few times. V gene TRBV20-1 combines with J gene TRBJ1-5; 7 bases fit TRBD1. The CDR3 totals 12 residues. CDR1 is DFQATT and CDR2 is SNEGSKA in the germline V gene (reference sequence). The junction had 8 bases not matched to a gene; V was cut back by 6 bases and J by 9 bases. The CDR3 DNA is TGCAGTGCGGGACAGAGCGGAGGGCCCCAGCATTTT. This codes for CSAGQSGGPQHF.

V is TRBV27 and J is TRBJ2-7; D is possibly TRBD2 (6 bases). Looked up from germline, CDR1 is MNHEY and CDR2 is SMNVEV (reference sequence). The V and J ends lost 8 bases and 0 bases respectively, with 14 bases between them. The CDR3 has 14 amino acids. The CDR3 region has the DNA TGTGCCAGCCTCCGTACCGGGGGCTCCTACGAGCAGTACTTC. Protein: CASLRTGGSYEQYF.

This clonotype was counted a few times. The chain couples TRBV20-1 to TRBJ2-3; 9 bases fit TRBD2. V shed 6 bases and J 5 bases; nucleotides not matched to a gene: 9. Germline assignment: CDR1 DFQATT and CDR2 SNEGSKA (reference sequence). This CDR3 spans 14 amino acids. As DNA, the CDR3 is TGCAGTGCCGGGACTAGCCTCCAGGGAGATACGCAGTATTTT. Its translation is CSAGTSLQGDTQYF.

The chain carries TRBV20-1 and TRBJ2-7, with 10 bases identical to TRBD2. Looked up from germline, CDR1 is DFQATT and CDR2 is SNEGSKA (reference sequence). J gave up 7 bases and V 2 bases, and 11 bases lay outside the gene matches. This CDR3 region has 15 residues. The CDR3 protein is CSARSGPSGSYEQYF. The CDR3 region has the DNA TGCAGTGCTAGATCCGGGCCTAGCGGGAGTTATGAGCAGTACTTC.

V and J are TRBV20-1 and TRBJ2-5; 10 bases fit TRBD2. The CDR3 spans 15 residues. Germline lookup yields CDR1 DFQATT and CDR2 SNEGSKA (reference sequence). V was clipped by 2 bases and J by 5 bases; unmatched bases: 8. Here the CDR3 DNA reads TGCAGTGCTAGAACCTCAGCGGGAGGGTTGGAGACCCAGTACTTC. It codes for CSARTSAGGLETQYF.

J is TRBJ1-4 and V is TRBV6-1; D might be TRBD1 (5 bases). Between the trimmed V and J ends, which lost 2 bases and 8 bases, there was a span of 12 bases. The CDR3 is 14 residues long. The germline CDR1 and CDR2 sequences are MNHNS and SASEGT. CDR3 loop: CASSELQAKEKLFF. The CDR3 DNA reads TGTGCCAGCAGTGAATTACAGGCGAAAGAAAAACTGTTTTTT.

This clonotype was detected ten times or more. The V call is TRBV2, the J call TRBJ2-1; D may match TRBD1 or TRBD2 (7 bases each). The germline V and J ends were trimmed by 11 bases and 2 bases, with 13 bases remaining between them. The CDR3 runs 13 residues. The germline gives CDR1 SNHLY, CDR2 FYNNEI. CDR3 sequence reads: CACQGGAYNEQFF. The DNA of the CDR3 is TGTGCCTGTCAGGGGGGGGCCTACAATGAGCAGTTCTTC.

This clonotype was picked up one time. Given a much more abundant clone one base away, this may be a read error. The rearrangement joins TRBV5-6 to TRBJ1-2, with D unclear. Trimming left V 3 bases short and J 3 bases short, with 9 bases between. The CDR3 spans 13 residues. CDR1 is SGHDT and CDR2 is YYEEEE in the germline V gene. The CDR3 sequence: CASSSSAHYGYTF. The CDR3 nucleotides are TGTGCCAGCAGCTCCAGTGCTCACTATGGCTACACCTTC. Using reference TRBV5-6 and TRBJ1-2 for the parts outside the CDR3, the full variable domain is DAGVTQSPTHLIKTRGQQVTLRCSPKSGHDTVSWYQQALGQGPQFIFQYYEEEERQRGNFPDRFSGHQFPNYSSELNVNALLLGDSALYLCASSSSAHYGYTFGSGTRLTVV.

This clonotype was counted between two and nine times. The CDR3 DNA reads TGCGCCAGCAGCTTGGCCGCGGGAGCCCCAGAGACCCAGTACTTC. Protein product: CASSLAAGAPETQYF. This chain joins TRBV5-1 and TRBJ2-5, with 7 bases identical to TRBD2. Germline V gene lookup returns CDR1 SGHRS and CDR2 YFSETQ. With V trimmed by 0 bases and J by 4 bases, 6 bases remained unmatched. The CDR3 is made up of 15 amino acids.

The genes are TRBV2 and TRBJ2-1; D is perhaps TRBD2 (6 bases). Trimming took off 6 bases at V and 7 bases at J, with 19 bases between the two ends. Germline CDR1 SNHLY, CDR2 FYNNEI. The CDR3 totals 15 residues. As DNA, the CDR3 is TGTGCCAGCAGGGAGGGACTCCTATCTCGAAATGAGCAGTTCTTC. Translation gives CASREGLLSRNEQFF.

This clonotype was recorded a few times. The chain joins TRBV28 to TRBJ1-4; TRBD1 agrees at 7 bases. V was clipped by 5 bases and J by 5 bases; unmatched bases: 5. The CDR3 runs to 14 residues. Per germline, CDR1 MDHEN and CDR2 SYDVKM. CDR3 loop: CASSTGQTNEKLFF. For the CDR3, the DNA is TGTGCCAGCAGTACGGGACAGACAAATGAAAAACTGTTTTTT.

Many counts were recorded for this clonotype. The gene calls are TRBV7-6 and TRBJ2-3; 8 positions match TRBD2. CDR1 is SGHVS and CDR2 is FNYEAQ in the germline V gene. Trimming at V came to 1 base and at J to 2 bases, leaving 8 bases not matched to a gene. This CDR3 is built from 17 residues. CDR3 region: CASSLEMGLENTDTQYF. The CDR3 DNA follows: TGTGCCAGCAGCTTAGAGATGGGACTAGAGAACACAGATACGCAGTATTTT.

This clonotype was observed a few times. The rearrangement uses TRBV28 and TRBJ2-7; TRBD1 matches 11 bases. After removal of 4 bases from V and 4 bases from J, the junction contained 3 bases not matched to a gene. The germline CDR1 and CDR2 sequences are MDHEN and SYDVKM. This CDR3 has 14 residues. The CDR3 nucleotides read TGTGCCAGCAGTTGGACAGGGGGCACTTACGAGCAGTACTTC. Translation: CASSWTGGTYEQYF.

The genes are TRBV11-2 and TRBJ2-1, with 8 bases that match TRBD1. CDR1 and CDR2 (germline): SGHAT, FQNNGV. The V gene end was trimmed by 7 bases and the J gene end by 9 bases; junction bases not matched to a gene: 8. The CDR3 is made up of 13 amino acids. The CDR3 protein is CASKSGGFAEQFF. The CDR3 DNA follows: TGTGCCAGCAAATCAGGGGGCTTCGCTGAGCAGTTCTTC.

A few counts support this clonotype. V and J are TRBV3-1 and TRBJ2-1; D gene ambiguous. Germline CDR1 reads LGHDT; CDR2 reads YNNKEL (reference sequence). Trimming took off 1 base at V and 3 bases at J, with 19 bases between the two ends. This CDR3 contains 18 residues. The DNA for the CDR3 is TGTGCCAGCAGCCAAGGCGCATTCAAGAAGCAAAACTACAATGAGCAGTTCTTC. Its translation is CASSQGAFKKQNYNEQFF.

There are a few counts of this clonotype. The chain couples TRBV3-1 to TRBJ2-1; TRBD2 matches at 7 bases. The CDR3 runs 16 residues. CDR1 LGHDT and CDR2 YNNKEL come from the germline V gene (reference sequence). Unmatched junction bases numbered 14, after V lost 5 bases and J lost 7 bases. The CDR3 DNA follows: TGTGCCAGCAGCACCCGGGGTGCGGGAGCGGGTAATGAGCAGTTCTTC. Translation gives CASSTRGAGAGNEQFF.

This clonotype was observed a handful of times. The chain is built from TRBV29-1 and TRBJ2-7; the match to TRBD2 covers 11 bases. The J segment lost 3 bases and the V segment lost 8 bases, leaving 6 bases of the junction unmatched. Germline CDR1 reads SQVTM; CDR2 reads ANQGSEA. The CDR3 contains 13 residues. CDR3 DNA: TGCAGCACCCGGACTAGCGGGCACTACGAGCAGTACTTC. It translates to CSTRTSGHYEQYF.

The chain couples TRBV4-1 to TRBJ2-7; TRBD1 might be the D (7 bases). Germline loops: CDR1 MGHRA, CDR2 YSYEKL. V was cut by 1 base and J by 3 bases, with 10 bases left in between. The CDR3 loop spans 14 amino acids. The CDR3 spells CASSQGGTDYEQYF. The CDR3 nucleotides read TGCGCCAGCAGCCAAGGCGGGACAGACTACGAGCAGTACTTC.

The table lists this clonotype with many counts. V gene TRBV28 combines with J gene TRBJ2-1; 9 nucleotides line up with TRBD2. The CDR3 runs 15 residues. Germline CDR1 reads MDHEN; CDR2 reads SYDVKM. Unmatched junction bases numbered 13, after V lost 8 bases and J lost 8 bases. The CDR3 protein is CASGAPGLAMDEQFF. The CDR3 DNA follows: TGTGCCAGCGGGGCACCGGGACTAGCTATGGATGAGCAGTTCTTC.

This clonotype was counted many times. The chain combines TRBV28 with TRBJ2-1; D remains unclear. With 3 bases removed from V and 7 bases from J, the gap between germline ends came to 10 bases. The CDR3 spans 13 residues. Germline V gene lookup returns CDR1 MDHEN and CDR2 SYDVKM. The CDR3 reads CASSFWSGNEQFF. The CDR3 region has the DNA TGTGCCAGCAGTTTTTGGTCTGGAAATGAGCAGTTCTTC.

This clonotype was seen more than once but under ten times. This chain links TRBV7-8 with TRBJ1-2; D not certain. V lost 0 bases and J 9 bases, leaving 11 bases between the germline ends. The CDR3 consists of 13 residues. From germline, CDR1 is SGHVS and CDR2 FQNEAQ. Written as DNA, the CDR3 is TGTGCCAGCAGCTTAGCGAAGCAGGCGCGCTACACCTTC. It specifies CASSLAKQARYTF.

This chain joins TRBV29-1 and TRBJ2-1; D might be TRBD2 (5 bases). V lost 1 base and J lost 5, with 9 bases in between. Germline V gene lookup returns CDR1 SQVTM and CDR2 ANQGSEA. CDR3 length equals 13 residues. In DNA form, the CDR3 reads TGCAGCGTTGAAGGTCTGGGAGACAATGAGCAGTTCTTC. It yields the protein CSVEGLGDNEQFF.

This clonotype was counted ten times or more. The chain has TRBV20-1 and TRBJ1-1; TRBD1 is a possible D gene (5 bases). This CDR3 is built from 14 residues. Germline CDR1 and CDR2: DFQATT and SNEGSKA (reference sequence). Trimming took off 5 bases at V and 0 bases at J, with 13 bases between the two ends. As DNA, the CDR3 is TGCAGTGCTTCGGTCCAGGGATTGAACACTGAAGCTTTCTTT. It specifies CSASVQGLNTEAFF.

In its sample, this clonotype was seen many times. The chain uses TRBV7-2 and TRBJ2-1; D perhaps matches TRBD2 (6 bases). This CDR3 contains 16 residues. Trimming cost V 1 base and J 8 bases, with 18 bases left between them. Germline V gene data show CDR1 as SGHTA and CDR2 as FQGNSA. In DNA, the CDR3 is TGTGCCAGCAGCTTAGTGGCCGGGAGCGCGGTATATGAGCAGTTCTTC. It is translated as CASSLVAGSAVYEQFF.

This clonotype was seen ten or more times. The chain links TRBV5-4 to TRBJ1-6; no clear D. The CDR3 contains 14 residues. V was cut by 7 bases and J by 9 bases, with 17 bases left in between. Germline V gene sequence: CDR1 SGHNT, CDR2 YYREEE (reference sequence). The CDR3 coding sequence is TGTGCCAGCCACCTTCGGGAGGAAGGTTCACCCCTCCACTTT. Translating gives CASHLREEGSPLHF.

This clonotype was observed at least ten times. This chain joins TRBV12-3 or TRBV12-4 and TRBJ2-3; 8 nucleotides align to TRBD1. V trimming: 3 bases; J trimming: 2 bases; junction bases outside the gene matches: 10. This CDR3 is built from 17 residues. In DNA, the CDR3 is TGTGCCAGCAGTTTGACCGGGACAGGATTTACCACAGATACGCAGTATTTT. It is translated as CASSLTGTGFTTDTQYF.

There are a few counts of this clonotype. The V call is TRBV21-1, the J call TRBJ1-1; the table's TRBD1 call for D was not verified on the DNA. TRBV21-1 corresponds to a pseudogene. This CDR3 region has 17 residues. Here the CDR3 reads CASSKDSWGHSNTEAFF. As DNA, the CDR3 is TGTGCCAGCAGCAAAGATAGCTGGGGGCATTCGAACACTGAAGCTTTCTTT.

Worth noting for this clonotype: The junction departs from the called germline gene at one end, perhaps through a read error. CDR3 region: CASSLTGRLKLDF. The CDR3 DNA reads as TGTGCCAGCAGCTTAACGGGCAGACTGAAGTTAGACTTC. The rearrangement joins TRBV7-3 to TRBJ2-7; no reliable D call. CDR3 size: 13 residues. Germline V gene data show CDR1 as SGHTA and CDR2 as FQGTGA.